The 22 T cell receptor beta chains below all came from one sample that was sequenced in a study of T cell changes during pregnancy in multiple sclerosis. TCRdb's table, derived via immunoSEQ multiplex PCR, lists solely in-frame clones and lacks some. The data show tens of thousands of clones, approximately 90% seen once. This sample comprised CD4+ T cells from peripheral blood mononuclear cells, obtained in the second trimester of pregnancy. These receptors all stem from a female donor with multiple sclerosis, enrolled in a pregnancy study.

V and J are TRBV6-1 and TRBJ1-2; 7 nucleotides agree with TRBD1. The CDR3 spans 14 residues. The V gene's germline CDR1 is MNHNS and CDR2 SASEGT. Trimming at V came to 10 bases and at J to 2 bases, leaving 10 bases not matched to a gene. CDR3 in DNA: TGTGCCACCGATAGGGACAGTTACAACTATGGCTACACCTTC. Translated: CATDRDSYNYGYTF.

The chain is built from TRBV19 and TRBJ2-1; D possibly corresponds to TRBD2 (5 bases). Trimming cost V 3 bases and J 9 bases, with 18 bases left between them. This CDR3 has 15 amino acids. The germline CDR1 and CDR2 sequences are LNHDA and SQIVND (reference sequence). The CDR3: CASSIGRAERSEQFF. The DNA for the CDR3 is TGTGCCAGTAGTATTGGGCGGGCCGAGAGAAGTGAGCAGTTCTTC.

In DNA, the CDR3 is TGTGCAAGTCGCGGGGGCGAAAAACTGTTTTTT. Residues: CASRGGEKLFF. The V call is TRBV12-2, the J call TRBJ1-4; TRBD1 was called by the table and not checked on the DNA. TRBV12-2 is shown as a pseudogene. There are 11 residues in the CDR3.

This chain joins TRBV5-1 and TRBJ1-1; 8 bases line up with TRBD1. The germline CDR1 and CDR2 sequences are SGHRS and YFSETQ. This CDR3 contains 16 residues. V dropped 2 bases and J dropped 3; count of bases not matched to a gene: 9. The CDR3 is CASSLIRRGLDTEAFF. The CDR3 region has the DNA TGCGCCAGCAGCTTAATTCGCAGGGGGCTCGACACTGAAGCTTTCTTT.

This chain joins TRBV7-2 and TRBJ2-7, with 10 nucleotides matching TRBD1. CDR1 is SGHTA and CDR2 is FQGNSA in the germline V gene. The CDR3 is made up of 15 amino acids. Losses at the gene ends were 4 bases for V and 4 bases for J; bases not matched to a gene: 7. CDR3 sequence (DNA): TGTGCCAGCAGCTCAGGAGGGACAGGGGTATACGAGCAGTACTTC. Amino acids: CASSSGGTGVYEQYF.

The chain combines TRBV6-5 with TRBJ2-3; 7 bases are a match to TRBD1. This CDR3 has 12 amino acids. The germline CDR1 and CDR2 sequences are MNHEY and SVGAGI. J gave up 4 bases and V 5 bases, and 0 bases lay outside the gene matches. CDR3 sequence reads: CASSDRADTQYF. The CDR3 bases are TGTGCCAGCAGTGACAGGGCAGATACGCAGTATTTT.

The chain links TRBV13 to TRBJ1-5; maybe TRBD1 (5 bases). Per the germline V gene, CDR1 is PRHDT and CDR2 is FYEKMQ (reference sequence). Between the trimmed V and J ends, which lost 0 bases and 2 bases, there was a span of 17 bases. The CDR3 loop spans 18 amino acids. CDR3 bases: TGTGCCAGCAGCTTAGGCTTGGGAGGTACAGGTGGCAATCAGCCCCAGCATTTT. This encodes CASSLGLGGTGGNQPQHF. Variable domain in full (rest from reference TRBV13 and TRBJ1-5): AAGVIQSPRHLIKEKRETATLKCYPIPRHDTVYWYQQGPGQDPQFLISFYEKMQSDKGSIPDRFSAQQFSDYHSELNMSSLELGDSALYFCASSLGLGGTGGNQPQHFGDGTRLSIL.

The chain recombines TRBV5-4 with TRBJ2-1; the match to TRBD2 covers 9 bases. Germline V gives CDR1 SGHNT, CDR2 YYREEE (reference sequence). Losses at the gene ends were 2 bases for V and 8 bases for J; bases not matched to a gene: 11. CDR3 length: 16 amino acids. CDR3 sequence: CASSLASSGKQHEQFF. CDR3 sequence (DNA): TGTGCCAGCAGCTTAGCGTCTAGCGGGAAACAGCATGAGCAGTTCTTC.

This clone was counted a single time. The gene calls are TRBV13 and TRBJ1-6; TRBD1 is a possible D gene (6 bases). CDR3 length: 13 residues. Trimming removed 0 bases from V and 10 bases from J, with 7 bases in between. From germline, CDR1 is PRHDT and CDR2 FYEKMQ (reference sequence). CDR3 amino acids: CASSLGRGSPLHF. In DNA form, the CDR3 reads TGTGCCAGCAGCTTAGGGAGGGGGTCACCCCTCCACTTT.

The chain couples TRBV25-1 to TRBJ1-2; possible D gene TRBD1, 5 bases. Trimming pared 0 bases from V and 8 bases from J, leaving 13 bases between. The CDR3 length is 14 residues. CDR1 and CDR2 (germline): MGHDK, SYGVNS. The CDR3 DNA reads TGTGCCAGCAGTGAATACAGGGAAGGGAAAGGCTACACCTTC. It translates to CASSEYREGKGYTF.

The CDR3 here is CASSPGGREPQHF. The CDR3 coding sequence is TGTGCCAGCAGTCCAGGGGGAAGAGAGCCCCAGCATTTT. The chain joins TRBV27 to TRBJ1-5, with 7 bases lining up with TRBD1. With V trimmed by 5 bases and J by 8 bases, 6 bases remained unmatched. In germline, CDR1 is MNHEY, CDR2 SMNVEV (reference sequence). The CDR3 loop spans 13 amino acids.

The J gene is TRBJ1-2, the V gene TRBV28; 11 bases map to TRBD1. In germline, CDR1 is MDHEN, CDR2 SYDVKM. V shed 8 bases, J shed 8 bases, and the junction held 4 bases outside the gene matches. This CDR3 spans 12 amino acids. The CDR3 loop reads CASGQGARGYTF. The DNA for the CDR3 is TGTGCCAGCGGACAGGGGGCGCGAGGCTACACCTTC.

In this sample, this clone turned up once. The rearrangement uses TRBV15 and TRBJ1-5, with D tentatively TRBD1 (5 bases). Germline V gene sequence: CDR1 LNHNV, CDR2 YYDKDF (reference sequence). Trimming took 0 bases from V and 6 from J, leaving 12 bases between them. This CDR3 comprises 15 residues. For the CDR3, the DNA is TGTGCCACCAGCAGAGATCAGTCGGGGGGTCAGCCCCAGCATTTT. Translating it yields CATSRDQSGGQPQHF.

The rearrangement uses TRBV7-3 and TRBJ2-5; TRBD2 matches 8 bases. After removal of 2 bases from V and 1 base from J, the junction contained 6 bases not matched to a gene. The CDR3 totals 16 residues. Germline lookup yields CDR1 SGHTA and CDR2 FQGTGA. The CDR3 DNA is TGTGCCAGCAGCTTAGGCCTAGCGGGTAGCCAAGAGACCCAGTACTTC. It encodes CASSLGLAGSQETQYF.

The chain uses TRBV5-5 and TRBJ2-4; TRBD1 might be the D (6 bases). Trimming left V 5 bases short and J 0 bases short, with 21 bases between. The CDR3 contains 18 residues. Germline CDR1 SGHKS, CDR2 YYEKEE (reference sequence). The CDR3 nucleotides are TGTGCCAGCAGACCCGACAGGCTCGGCCCCCTAGCCAAAAACATTCAGTACTTC. The encoded protein is CASRPDRLGPLAKNIQYF.

The rearrangement joins TRBV5-1 to TRBJ2-1, with D perhaps matching TRBD1 (5 bases). Germline CDR1 and CDR2: SGHRS and YFSETQ. Trimming removed 4 bases at V and 9 bases at J, with 14 bases between. The CDR3 is 13 residues long. The CDR3 DNA is TGCGCCAGCAGCCAGGCTGACAGAAGTGAGCAGTTCTTC. Protein sequence: CASSQADRSEQFF.

This chain links TRBV7-2 with TRBJ2-5; no clear D gene. Per the germline V gene, CDR1 is SGHTA and CDR2 is FQGNSA. CDR3 length equals 15 residues. Trimming took 2 bases from V and 4 from J, leaving 14 bases between them. The CDR3 is CASSLTAAVGETQYF. The CDR3 nucleotides are TGTGCCAGCAGCTTAACAGCAGCCGTCGGAGAGACCCAGTACTTC.

The rearrangement joins TRBV5-1 to TRBJ1-4; TRBD1 matches 7 bases. V lost 5 bases, J lost 2 bases, and 12 bases stayed unmatched. Germline V gives CDR1 SGHRS, CDR2 YFSETQ. There are 17 residues in the CDR3. The CDR3 here is CASREDRASLTNEKLFF. For the CDR3, the DNA is TGCGCCAGCAGAGAAGACAGGGCGAGTTTGACTAATGAAAAACTGTTTTTT.

V usage is TRBV5-1 and J usage is TRBJ1-1; 7 positions agree with TRBD1. The CDR3 is made up of 13 amino acids. The germline V gene has CDR1 SGHRS and CDR2 YFSETQ. V shed 7 bases and J 1 base; nucleotides not matched to a gene: 4. Written as DNA, the CDR3 is TGCGCCAGCGGCAGGGGGGAGAACACTGAAGCTTTCTTT. Translated: CASGRGENTEAFF.

The rearrangement links TRBV10-2 to TRBJ2-7; TRBD2 agrees at 8 bases. Germline loops: CDR1 WSHSY, CDR2 SAAADI. CDR3 size: 13 residues. V lost 8 bases to trimming and J lost 5 bases; unmatched junction nucleotides: 8. CDR3 DNA sequence: TGCGCCAGCGGGCTAGCGGGTGTTCACGAGCAGTACTTC. Its translation is CASGLAGVHEQYF.

V and J are TRBV11-3 and TRBJ2-3; 8 bases agree with TRBD2. CDR1 and CDR2 from the germline V gene are SGHNT and YENEEA. This CDR3 region has 16 residues. J gave up 5 bases and V 1 base, and 8 bases lay outside the gene matches. The DNA for the CDR3 is TGTGCCAGCAGCTTAGGAAGTAGCGGGGTTTTAGATACGCAGTATTTT. It yields the protein CASSLGSSGVLDTQYF.

CDR3 protein: CASSSPSGSSDEQFF. Written as DNA, the CDR3 is TGTGCCAGCAGTTCTCCTAGCGGGAGTTCGGATGAGCAGTTCTTC. The V and J genes are TRBV27 and TRBJ2-1, with 10 bases fitting TRBD2. J lost 8 bases, V lost 4 bases, and 8 bases had no gene match. Germline CDR1 is MNHEY and CDR2 is SMNVEV (reference sequence). The CDR3 is 15 amino acids.